This TCR beta chain derives from a study of beta chain features in type 1 diabetes. Study-level findings and limits: Researchers could not determine here whether HLA type influences TCRB rearrangement. Lower insertion and higher deletion counts appeared at VDJ junctions in type 1 diabetes patients.

About this clone itself: Antigen: not known.

Expressed TCRB transcripts were sequenced because the isolated RNA had all been reverse transcribed beforehand. Profiled with immunoSEQ multiplex PCR; TCRdb holds only in-frame clones, not every one. The repertoire holds over 150,000 clones, with more than 10% as singletons. The V gene's germline CDR1 is SQVTM and CDR2 ANQGSEA. V lost 6 bases and J 5 bases, leaving 11 bases between the germline ends. This CDR3 comprises 12 residues. The chain is built from TRBV29-1 and TRBJ2-1; D possibly corresponds to TRBD1 (5 bases). The TCR comes from a woman younger than 35 in good health. The sample was central memory CD4+ T cells from blood. The CDR3 protein is CSVVRANNEQFF. The CDR3 DNA follows: TGCAGCGTCGTCAGGGCGAACAATGAGCAGTTCTTC.